The text below deals with one TCR beta chain. This CDR3 has 18 residues. This sample is part of a study of blood T cell repertoires in COVID-19. At the level of the study: The United States, Italy and Spain provided the acute and convalescent COVID-19 samples. From T cells, B-cell-depleted T cells, or PBMCs came the material, which was cDNA or gDNA.

Source study methods: Nucleated cell counts were estimated from reference gene primer amplification. Libraries were prepared by immunoSEQ multiplex PCR; TCRdb keeps only in-frame clonotypes and omits some of them. The V and J calls and clone size come from that table; D and trimming were worked out from the DNA. The table lists approximately 300,000 clones, over 75% of them singletons. Sequencing input: peripheral blood. The chain combines TRBV21-1 with TRBJ2-1; the DNA was not compared with TRBD2, the D call given in the table. TRBV21-1 is labeled a pseudogene. This clonotype originated in a woman aged 50 to 65 with active or convalescent COVID-19. CDR3 DNA: TGTGCCAGCAGCGCAACCCGAAAATGTAACGGGAGGGCCAGTGAGCAGTTCTTC. Protein sequence: CASSATRKCNGRASEQFF.